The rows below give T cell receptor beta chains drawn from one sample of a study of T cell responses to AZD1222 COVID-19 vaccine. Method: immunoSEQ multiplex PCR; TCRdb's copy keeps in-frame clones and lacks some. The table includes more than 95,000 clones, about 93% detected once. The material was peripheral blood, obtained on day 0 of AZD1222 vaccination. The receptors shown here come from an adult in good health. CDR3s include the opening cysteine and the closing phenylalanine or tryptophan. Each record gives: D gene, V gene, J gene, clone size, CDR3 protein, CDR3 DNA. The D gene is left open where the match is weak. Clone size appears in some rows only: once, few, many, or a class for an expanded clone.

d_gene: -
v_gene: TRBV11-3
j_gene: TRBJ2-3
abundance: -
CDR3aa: CASSLEAGDTQYF
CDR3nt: TGTGCCAGCAGCTTAGAAGCGGGCGATACGCAGTATTTT

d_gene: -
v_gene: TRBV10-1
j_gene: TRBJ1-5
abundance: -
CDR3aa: CASSDRSYSNQPQHF
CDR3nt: TGCGCCAGCAGTGATCGCAGTTATAGCAATCAGCCCCAGCATTTT

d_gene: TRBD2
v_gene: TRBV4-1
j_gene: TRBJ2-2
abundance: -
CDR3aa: CASSHHMGLAGDTGELFF
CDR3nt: TGCGCCAGCAGCCACCACATGGGGCTAGCGGGAGACACCGGGGAGCTGTTTTTT

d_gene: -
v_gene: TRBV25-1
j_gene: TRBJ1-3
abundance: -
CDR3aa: CASRRAGSAGNTIYF
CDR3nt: TGTGCCAGCAGAAGGGCGGGGTCTGCGGGAAACACCATATATTTT

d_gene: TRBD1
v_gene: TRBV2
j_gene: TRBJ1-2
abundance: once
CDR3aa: CASLRDRGDGYTF
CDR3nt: TGTGCCAGCCTCCGAGACAGGGGCGATGGCTACACCTTC

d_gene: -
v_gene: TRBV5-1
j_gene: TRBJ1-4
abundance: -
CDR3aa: CASRMLGTTNEKLFF
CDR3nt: TGCGCCAGCAGGATGTTAGGCACAACTAATGAAAAACTGTTTTTT

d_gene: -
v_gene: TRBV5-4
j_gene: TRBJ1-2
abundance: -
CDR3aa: CASSLGAGLHYGYTF
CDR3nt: TGTGCCAGCAGCTTGGGCGCAGGCTTACACTATGGCTACACCTTC

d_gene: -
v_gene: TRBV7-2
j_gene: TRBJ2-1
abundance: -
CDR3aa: CASSDIAGSQFF
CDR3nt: TGTGCCAGCAGCGATATTGCGGGTAGTCAGTTCTTC

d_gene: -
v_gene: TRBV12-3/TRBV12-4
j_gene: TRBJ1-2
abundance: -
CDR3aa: CASSWNNGRGYTF
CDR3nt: TGTGCCAGCAGTTGGAACAACGGACGGGGCTACACCTTC

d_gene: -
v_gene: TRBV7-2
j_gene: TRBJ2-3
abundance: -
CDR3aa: CASSLLGGTDTQYF
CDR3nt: TGTGCCAGCAGCTTACTGGGGGGCACAGATACGCAGTATTTT

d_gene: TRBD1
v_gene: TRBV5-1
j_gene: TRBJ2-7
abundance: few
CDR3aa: CASSSVHTQGARYEQYF
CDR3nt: TGCGCCAGCAGCTCGGTGCACACACAGGGGGCGCGGTACGAGCAGTACTTC

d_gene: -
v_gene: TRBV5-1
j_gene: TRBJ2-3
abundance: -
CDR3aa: CASTQGTGTDTQYF
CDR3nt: TGCGCCAGCACCCAGGGAACCGGTACAGATACGCAGTATTTT

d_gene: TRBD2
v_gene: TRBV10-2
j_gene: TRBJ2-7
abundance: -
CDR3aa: CASSLGTSGSGEQYF
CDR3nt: TGCGCCAGCAGCCTAGGGACTAGCGGGAGTGGCGAGCAGTACTTC

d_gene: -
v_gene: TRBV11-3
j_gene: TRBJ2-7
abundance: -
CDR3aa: CASSPRDGNYEQYF
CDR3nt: TGTGCCAGCAGCCCCCGGGACGGCAACTACGAGCAGTACTTC

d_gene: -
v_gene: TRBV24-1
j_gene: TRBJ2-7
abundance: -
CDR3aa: CATSATASYEQYF
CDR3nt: TGTGCCACCAGTGCCACGGCCAGTTACGAGCAGTACTTC

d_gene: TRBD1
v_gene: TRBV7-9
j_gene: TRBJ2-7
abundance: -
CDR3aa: CASSRGQGVSYEQYF
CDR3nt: TGTGCCAGCAGTCGCGGACAGGGGGTCTCCTACGAGCAGTACTTC

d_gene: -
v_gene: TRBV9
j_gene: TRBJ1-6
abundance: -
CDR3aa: CASSVGAIGTSPLHF
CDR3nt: TGTGCCAGCAGCGTAGGTGCGATAGGCACTTCACCCCTCCACTTT

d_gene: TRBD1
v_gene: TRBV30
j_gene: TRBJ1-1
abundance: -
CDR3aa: CASTRGVGTEAFF
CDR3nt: TGTGCCTCTACCAGGGGGGTCGGCACTGAAGCTTTCTTT

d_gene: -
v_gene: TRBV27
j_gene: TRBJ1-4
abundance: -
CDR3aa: CASSLERGVKLFF
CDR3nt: TGTGCCAGCTCCTTGGAGCGGGGGGTAAAACTGTTTTTT

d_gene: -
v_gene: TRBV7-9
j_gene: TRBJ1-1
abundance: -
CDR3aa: CASSFINTEAFF
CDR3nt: TGTGCCAGCAGCTTCATTAACACTGAAGCTTTCTTT